This T cell receptor (beta chain) was recorded in a study of blood T cell repertoires in COVID-19. The V and J ends lost 0 bases and 6 bases, in that order; junction bases with no gene match: 5. This CDR3 is 16 amino acids long. CDR1 is SGHRS and CDR2 is YFSETQ in the germline V gene. The data were produced by immunoSEQ multiplex PCR, yet TCRdb's version contains in-frame clones alone and is incomplete. The sample has approximately 210,000 clones, approximately 84% seen once; the top ten hold approximately 8%. The TCR comes from a woman aged 45-65 years with active or convalescent COVID-19. The sequenced sample consisted of peripheral blood. The rearrangement joins TRBV5-1 to TRBJ2-1, with 11 nucleotides matching TRBD2. In DNA form, the CDR3 reads TGCGCCAGCAGCTTGGCCGGAGGGACTAGCGGCAATGAGCAGTTCTTC. Translated, it gives CASSLAGGTSGNEQFF.